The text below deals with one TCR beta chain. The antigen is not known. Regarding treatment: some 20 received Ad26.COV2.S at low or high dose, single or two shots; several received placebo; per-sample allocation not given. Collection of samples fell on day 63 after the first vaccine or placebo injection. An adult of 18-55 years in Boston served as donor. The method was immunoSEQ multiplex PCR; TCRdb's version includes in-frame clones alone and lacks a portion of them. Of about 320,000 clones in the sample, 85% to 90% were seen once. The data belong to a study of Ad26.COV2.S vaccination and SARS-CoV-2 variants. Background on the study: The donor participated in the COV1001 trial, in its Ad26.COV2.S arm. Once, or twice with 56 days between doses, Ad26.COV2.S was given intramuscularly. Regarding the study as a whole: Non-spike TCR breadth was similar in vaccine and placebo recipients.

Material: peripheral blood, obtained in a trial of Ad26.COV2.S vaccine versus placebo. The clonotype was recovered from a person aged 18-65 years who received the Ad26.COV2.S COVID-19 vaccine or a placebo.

CDR3 sequence (DNA): TGCGCCAGCAGCCAAGATAGTCAGGGGAAAGCTTTCTTT. It yields the protein CASSQDSQGKAFF. The rearrangement joins TRBV4-3 to TRBJ1-1; weak D call: TRBD1 (6 bases). Germline V gene data show CDR1 as LGHNA and CDR2 as YSLEER. CDR3 length equals 13 residues. The ends were cut back, 0 bases at V and 9 bases at J, with 11 bases in the middle.